This T cell receptor beta chain was sequenced for a study of blood T cell repertoires in COVID-19. Across the study: Samples taken during acute and convalescent COVID-19 were collected in the United States, Italy and Spain. From T cells, B-cell-depleted T cells, or PBMCs came the material, which was cDNA or gDNA.

In the study's own analysis: Reference gene primer amplification yielded estimated nucleated cell counts. Data came from immunoSEQ multiplex PCR; TCRdb stores just in-frame clones and leaves some out. V, J and clone size derive from that table, while D and trimming were established from the DNA sequence. The sample lists about 270,000 clones, roughly 86% seen once, with approximately 9.7% in the top ten. The CDR3 contains 15 residues. Germline CDR1 reads KGHDR; CDR2 reads SFDVKD. Trimming left V 5 bases short and J 5 bases short, with 15 bases between. Material: peripheral blood. The chain couples TRBV24-1 to TRBJ1-5; tentatively, D is TRBD1 (5 bases). The TCR comes from a man in his forties or fifties with active or convalescent COVID-19. CDR3: CATSAGPLGDQPQHF. The DNA of the CDR3 is TGTGCCACCAGTGCAGGACCCCTAGGGGATCAGCCCCAGCATTTT.